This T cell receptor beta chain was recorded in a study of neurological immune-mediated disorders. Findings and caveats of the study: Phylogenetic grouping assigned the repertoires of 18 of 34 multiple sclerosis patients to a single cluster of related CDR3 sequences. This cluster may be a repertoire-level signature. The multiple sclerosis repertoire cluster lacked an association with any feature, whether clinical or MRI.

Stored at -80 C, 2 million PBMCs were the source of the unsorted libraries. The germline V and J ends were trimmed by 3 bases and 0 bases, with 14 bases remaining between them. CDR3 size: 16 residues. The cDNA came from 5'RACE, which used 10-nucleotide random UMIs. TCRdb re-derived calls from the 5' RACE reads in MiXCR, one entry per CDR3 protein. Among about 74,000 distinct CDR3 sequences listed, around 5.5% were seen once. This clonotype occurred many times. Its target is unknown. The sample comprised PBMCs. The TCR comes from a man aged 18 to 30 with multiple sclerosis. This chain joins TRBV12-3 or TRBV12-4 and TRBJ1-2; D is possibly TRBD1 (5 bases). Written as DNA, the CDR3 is TGTGCCAGCAGTTTGTTCTTCGACAGCTCTAACTATGGCTACACCTTC. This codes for CASSLFFDSSNYGYTF.